These 6 T cell receptor beta chains originate from one sample sequenced in a study of blood T cell repertoires in COVID-19. Sequenced by immunoSEQ multiplex PCR; TCRdb stores in-frame clones only, minus some. The sample records some 300,000 clones, 90% to 95% being singletons. Material: PBMCs or T cells enriched from blood (not recorded which). The receptors derive from a woman aged 25 to 39 who had been exposed to COVID-19.

V usage is TRBV4-3 and J usage is TRBJ2-3; the D is unclear. With 0 bases removed from V and 6 bases from J, the gap between germline ends came to 13 bases. Germline V lookup: CDR1 LGHNA, CDR2 YSLEER. This CDR3 has 15 residues. Here the CDR3 DNA reads TGCGCCAGCAGCCAAGATTGGCCCTCCTCGGATACGCAGTATTTT. This gives the protein CASSQDWPSSDTQYF.

J is TRBJ1-4 and V is TRBV6-5; 7 bases are a match to TRBD1. J gave up 8 bases and V 6 bases, and 12 bases lay outside the gene matches. The germline V gene has CDR1 MNHEY and CDR2 SVGAGI. The CDR3 totals 15 residues. CDR3 sequence: CASSLEPTGWEKLFF. CDR3 nucleotide sequence: TGTGCCAGCAGCCTAGAGCCGACAGGGTGGGAAAAACTGTTTTTT.

The chain couples TRBV18 to TRBJ2-7; TRBD2 matches at 12 bases. From germline, CDR1 is KGHSH and CDR2 LQKENI. This CDR3 is built from 16 residues. Trimming cost V 1 base and J 1 base; bases outside gene matches: 2. This chain's CDR3 is CASSPLLAGGSYEQYF. The CDR3 DNA is TGTGCCAGCTCACCACTACTAGCGGGGGGATCCTACGAGCAGTACTTC.

The V call is TRBV7-2, the J call TRBJ2-5; possibly TRBD2 for D (6 bases). This CDR3 spans 16 amino acids. The V end was cut by 1 base, the J end by 6 bases, with 18 bases between. Germline loops: CDR1 SGHTA, CDR2 FQGNSA. CDR3 region: CASSLEGNVGGKTQYF. DNA for the CDR3: TGTGCCAGCAGCTTAGAGGGAAACGTGGGGGGAAAGACCCAGTACTTC.

This rearrangement joins TRBV7-2 to TRBJ1-1; D is perhaps TRBD1 (5 bases). Germline V gene sequence: CDR1 SGHTA, CDR2 FQGNSA. The CDR3 runs 17 residues. V was pared by 6 bases and J by 8 bases, with 28 bases between. The CDR3 protein is CASSHPLGGLTLSEAFF. The CDR3 DNA reads TGTGCCAGCAGTCATCCTCTCGGGGGTTTGACCCTTAGCGAAGCTTTCTTT.

This sequence joins TRBV7-2 and TRBJ2-2; 8 bases are a match to TRBD2. Germline V gives CDR1 SGHTA, CDR2 FQGNSA. V trimming: 5 bases; J trimming: 3 bases; junction bases outside the gene matches: 5. The CDR3 consists of 15 residues. The chain's CDR3 is CASSTGRADTGELFF. CDR3 sequence (DNA): TGTGCCAGCAGCACCGGGAGGGCGGACACCGGGGAGCTGTTTTTT.